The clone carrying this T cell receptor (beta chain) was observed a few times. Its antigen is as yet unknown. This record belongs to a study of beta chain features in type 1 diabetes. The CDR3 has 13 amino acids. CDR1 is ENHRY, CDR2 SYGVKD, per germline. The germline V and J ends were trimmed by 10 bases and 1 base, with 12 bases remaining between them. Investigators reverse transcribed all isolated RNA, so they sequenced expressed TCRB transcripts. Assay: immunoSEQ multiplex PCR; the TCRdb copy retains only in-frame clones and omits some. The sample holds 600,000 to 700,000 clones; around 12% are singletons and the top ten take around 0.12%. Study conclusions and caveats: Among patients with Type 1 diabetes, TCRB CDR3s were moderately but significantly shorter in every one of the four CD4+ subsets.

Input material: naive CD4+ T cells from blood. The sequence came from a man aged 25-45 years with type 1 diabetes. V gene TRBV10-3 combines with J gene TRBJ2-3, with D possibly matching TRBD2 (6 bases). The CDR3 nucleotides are TGTGCCACACGACTAGAAGGCACAGATACGCAGTATTTT. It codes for CATRLEGTDTQYF.